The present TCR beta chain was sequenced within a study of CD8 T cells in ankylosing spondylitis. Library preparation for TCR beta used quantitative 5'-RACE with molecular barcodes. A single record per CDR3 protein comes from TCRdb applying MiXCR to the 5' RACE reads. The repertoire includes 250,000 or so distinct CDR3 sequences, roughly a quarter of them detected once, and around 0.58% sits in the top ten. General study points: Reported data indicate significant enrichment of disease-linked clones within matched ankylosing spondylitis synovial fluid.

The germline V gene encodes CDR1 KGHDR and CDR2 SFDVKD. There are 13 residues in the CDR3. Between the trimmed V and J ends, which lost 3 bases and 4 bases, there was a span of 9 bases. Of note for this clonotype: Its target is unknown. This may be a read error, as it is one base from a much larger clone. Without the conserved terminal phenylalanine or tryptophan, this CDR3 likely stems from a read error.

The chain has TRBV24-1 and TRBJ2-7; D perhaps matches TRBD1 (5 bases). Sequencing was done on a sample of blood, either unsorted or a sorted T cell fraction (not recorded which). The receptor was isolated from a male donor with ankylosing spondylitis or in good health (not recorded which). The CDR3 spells CATSDQGSYEQYI. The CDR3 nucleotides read TGTGCCACCAGTGATCAGGGTTCGTACGAGCAGTACATC.